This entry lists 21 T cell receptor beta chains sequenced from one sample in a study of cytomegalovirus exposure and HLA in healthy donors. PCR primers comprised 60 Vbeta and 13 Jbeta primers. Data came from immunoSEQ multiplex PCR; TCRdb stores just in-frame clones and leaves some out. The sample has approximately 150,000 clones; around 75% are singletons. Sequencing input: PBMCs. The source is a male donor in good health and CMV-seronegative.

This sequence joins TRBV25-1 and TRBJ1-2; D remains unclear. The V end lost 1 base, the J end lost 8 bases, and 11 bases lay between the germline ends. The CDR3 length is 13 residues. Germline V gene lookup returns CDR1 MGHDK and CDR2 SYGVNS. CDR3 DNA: TGTGCCAGCAGTGAATTGTTAACGGGAGGCTACACCTTC. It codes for CASSELLTGGYTF.

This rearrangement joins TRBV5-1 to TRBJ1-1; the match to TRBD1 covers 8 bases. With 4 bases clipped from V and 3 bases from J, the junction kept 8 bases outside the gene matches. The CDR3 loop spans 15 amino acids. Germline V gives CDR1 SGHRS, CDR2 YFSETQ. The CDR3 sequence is CASSLLDRGYTEAFF. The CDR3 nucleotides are TGCGCCAGCAGCCTTTTAGACAGGGGATACACTGAAGCTTTCTTT.

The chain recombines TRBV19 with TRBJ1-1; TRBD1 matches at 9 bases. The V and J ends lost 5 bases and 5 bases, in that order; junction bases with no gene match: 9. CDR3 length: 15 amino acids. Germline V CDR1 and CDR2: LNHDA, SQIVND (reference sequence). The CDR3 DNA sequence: TGTGCCAGTAGTCCGGACAGGGGAATGGGAACTGAAGCTTTCTTT. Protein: CASSPDRGMGTEAFF.

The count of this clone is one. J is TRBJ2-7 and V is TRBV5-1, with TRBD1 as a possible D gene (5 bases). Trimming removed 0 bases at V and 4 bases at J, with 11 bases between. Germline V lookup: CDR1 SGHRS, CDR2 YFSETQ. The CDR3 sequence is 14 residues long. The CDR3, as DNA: TGCGCCAGCAGCTTGGCAGGGATCGGTTACGAGCAGTACTTC. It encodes CASSLAGIGYEQYF. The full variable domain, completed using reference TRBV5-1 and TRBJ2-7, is KAGVTQTPRYLIKTRGQQVTLSCSPISGHRSVSWYQQTPGQGLQFLFEYFSETQRNKGNFPGRFSGRQFSNSRSEMNVSTLELGDSALYLCASSLAGIGYEQYFGPGTRLTVT.

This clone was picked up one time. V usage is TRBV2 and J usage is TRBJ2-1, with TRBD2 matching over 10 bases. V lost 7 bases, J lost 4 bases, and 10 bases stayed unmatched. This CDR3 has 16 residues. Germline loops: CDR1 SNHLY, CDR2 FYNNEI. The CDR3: CASTSGGQTNYNEQFF. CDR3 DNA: TGTGCCAGCACTAGCGGGGGTCAAACGAATTACAATGAGCAGTTCTTC.

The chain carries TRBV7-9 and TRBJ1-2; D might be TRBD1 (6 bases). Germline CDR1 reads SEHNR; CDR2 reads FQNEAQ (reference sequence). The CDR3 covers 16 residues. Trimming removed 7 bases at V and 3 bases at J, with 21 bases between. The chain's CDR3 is CASTPRPGAGDYGYTF. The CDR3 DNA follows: TGTGCCAGCACTCCTCGACCAGGGGCTGGTGACTATGGCTACACCTTC.

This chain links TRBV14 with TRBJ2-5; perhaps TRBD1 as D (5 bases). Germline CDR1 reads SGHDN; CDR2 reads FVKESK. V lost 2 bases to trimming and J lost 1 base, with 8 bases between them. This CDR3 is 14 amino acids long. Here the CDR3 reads CASSQYRSQETQYF. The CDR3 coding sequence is TGTGCCAGCAGCCAATACAGGAGCCAAGAGACCCAGTACTTC.

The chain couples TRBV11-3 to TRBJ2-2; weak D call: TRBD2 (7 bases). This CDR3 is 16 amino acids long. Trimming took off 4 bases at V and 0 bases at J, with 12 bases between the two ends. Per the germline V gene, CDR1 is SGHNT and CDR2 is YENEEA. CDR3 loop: CASSSRGGPNTGELFF. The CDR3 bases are TGTGCCAGCAGCTCTAGGGGGGGACCGAACACCGGGGAGCTGTTTTTT. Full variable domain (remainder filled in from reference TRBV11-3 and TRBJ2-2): EAGVVQSPRYKIIEKKQPVAFWCNPISGHNTLYWYLQNLGQGPELLIRYENEEAVDDSQLPKDRFSAERLKGVDSTLKIQPAELGDSAVYLCASSSRGGPNTGELFFGEGSRLTVL.

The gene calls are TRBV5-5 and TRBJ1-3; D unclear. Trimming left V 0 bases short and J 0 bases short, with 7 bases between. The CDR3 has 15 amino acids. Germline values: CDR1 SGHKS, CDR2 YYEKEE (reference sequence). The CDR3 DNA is TGTGCCAGCAGCTTGGTTGGCCTCTCTGGAAACACCATATATTTT. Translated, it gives CASSLVGLSGNTIYF.

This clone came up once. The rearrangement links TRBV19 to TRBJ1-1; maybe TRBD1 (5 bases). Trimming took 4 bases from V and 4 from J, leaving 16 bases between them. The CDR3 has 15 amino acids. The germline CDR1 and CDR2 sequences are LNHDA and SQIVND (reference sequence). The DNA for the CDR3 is TGTGCCAGTAGTAAGGGGTCGGGAGAGGGCACTGAAGCTTTCTTT. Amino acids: CASSKGSGEGTEAFF.

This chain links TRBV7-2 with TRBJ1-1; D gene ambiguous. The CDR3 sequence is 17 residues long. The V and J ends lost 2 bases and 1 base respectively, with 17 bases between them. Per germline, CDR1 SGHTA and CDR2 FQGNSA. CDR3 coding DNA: TGTGCCAGCAGCTTACAGGTTGCTAACGTCAGGAACACTGAAGCTTTCTTT. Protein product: CASSLQVANVRNTEAFF.

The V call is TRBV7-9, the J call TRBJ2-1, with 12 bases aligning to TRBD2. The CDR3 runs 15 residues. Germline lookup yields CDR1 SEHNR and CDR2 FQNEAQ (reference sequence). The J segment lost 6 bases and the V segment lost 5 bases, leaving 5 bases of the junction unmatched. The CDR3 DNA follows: TGTGCCAGCAGCCATCTAGCGGGGGGGCGCAATGAGCAGTTCTTC. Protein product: CASSHLAGGRNEQFF.

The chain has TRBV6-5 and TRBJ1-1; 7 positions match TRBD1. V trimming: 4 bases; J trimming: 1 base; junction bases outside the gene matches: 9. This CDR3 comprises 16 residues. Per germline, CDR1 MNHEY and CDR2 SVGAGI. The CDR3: CASSSQLWTGNTEAFF. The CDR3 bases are TGTGCCAGCAGTTCCCAATTATGGACAGGGAACACTGAAGCTTTCTTT.

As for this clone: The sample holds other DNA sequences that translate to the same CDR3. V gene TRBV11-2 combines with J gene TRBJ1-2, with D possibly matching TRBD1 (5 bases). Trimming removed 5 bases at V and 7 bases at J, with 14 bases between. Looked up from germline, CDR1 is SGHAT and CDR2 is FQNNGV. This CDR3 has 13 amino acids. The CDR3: CASSAGTGTGYTF. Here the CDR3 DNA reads TGTGCCAGCAGCGCAGGGACTGGAACTGGCTACACCTTC.

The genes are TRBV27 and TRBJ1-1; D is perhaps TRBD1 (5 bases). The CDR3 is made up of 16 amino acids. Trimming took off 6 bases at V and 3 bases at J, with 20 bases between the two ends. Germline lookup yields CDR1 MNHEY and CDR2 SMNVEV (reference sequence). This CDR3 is CASSPGQGTPYTEAFF. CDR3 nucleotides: TGTGCCAGCAGCCCCGGCCAGGGAACTCCGTACACTGAAGCTTTCTTT.

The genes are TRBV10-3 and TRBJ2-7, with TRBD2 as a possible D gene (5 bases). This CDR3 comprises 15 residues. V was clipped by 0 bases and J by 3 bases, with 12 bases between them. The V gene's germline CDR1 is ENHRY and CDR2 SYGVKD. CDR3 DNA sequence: TGTGCCATCAGTGAGTCGCGTCGGGGAGACTACGAGCAGTACTTC. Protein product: CAISESRRGDYEQYF.

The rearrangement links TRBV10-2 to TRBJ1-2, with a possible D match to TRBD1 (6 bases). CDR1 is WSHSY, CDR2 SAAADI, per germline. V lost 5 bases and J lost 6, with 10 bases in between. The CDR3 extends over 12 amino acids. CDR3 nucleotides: TGCGCCAGCAGTAAATACAGGGATGGCTACACCTTC. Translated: CASSKYRDGYTF.

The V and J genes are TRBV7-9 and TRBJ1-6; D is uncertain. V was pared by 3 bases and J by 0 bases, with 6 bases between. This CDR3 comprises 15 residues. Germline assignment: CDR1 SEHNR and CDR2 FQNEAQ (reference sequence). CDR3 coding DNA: TGTGCCAGCAGCTTTCAGGACTCCTATAATTCACCCCTCCACTTT. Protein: CASSFQDSYNSPLHF.

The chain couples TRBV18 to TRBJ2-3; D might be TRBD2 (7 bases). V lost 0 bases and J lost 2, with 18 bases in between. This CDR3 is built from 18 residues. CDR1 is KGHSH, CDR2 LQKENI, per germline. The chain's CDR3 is CASSPPPRRGLFTDTQYF. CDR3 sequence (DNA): TGTGCCAGCTCACCACCCCCCCGGCGGGGGCTCTTCACAGATACGCAGTATTTT.

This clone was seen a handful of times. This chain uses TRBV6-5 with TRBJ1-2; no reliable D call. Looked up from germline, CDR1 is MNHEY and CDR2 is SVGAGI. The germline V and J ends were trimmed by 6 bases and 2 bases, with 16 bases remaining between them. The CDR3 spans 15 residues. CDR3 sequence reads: CASSLNYGNNYGYTF. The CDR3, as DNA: TGTGCCAGCAGCTTAAATTACGGGAACAACTATGGCTACACCTTC.

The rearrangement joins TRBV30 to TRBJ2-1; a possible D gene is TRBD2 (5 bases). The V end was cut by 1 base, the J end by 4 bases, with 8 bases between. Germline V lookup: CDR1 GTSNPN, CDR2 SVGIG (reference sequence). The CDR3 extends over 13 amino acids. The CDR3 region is CAWSEDLYNEQFF. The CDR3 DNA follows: TGTGCCTGGAGTGAGGACTTATACAATGAGCAGTTCTTC.